This TCR beta chain comes out of a study of PD-L1 blockade in urothelial cancer. TCRdb's copy holds only in-frame clones and misses some; the assay was immunoSEQ multiplex PCR. This table has fewer than 50,000 clones, approximately 79% appearing once. Trimming pared 6 bases from V and 8 bases from J, leaving 44 bases between. CDR1 is MNHNS, CDR2 SASEGT, per germline. CDR3 size: 23 residues. Time point indicated: pretreatment peripheral blood. This chain connects TRBV6-1 to TRBJ2-1; a weak D match, TRBD2 (7 bases). This clonotype originated in a man in his 70s with urothelial cancer. The material was PBMCs, obtained around atezolizumab (anti-PD-L1) treatment. For the CDR3, the DNA is TGTGCCAGCAGAGAAACCCCCGGGACAATAAAACCAGGGAGGGAGGGGAATCGGTATGAGCAGTTCTTC. It yields the protein CASRETPGTIKPGREGNRYEQFF.